Presented here are 9 T cell receptor beta chains from one specimen sequenced in a study of blood T cell repertoires in COVID-19. The assay was immunoSEQ multiplex PCR, and TCRdb's table has in-frame clones only and misses some. This sample has over 120,000 clones, with about 80% found just once. Material: PBMCs or T cells enriched from blood (not recorded which). The receptors come from a woman aged 45 to 65 who had recovered from COVID-19.

The chain has TRBV19 and TRBJ2-2; 9 nucleotides line up with TRBD1. CDR1 LNHDA and CDR2 SQIVND come from the germline V gene (reference sequence). J gave up 14 bases and V 7 bases, and 14 bases lay outside the gene matches. The CDR3 spans 14 residues. The CDR3 loop is CASTQGTGQGRLFF. For the CDR3, the DNA is TGTGCCAGTACCCAGGGAACGGGACAGGGAAGACTGTTTTTT.

This clone was counted a few times. V and J are TRBV10-1 and TRBJ2-1; a possible D gene is TRBD2 (6 bases). V was clipped by 5 bases and J by 4 bases, with 15 bases between them. Germline values: CDR1 WNHNN, CDR2 SYGVQD (reference sequence). The CDR3 is 15 amino acids. CDR3 DNA: TGCGCCAGCAGTCAAGCGGGTCCCCAATACAATGAGCAGTTCTTC. Its translation is CASSQAGPQYNEQFF.

This chain uses TRBV2 with TRBJ2-3, with a weak D call TRBD2 (6 bases). In germline, CDR1 is SNHLY, CDR2 FYNNEI. The ends were cut back, 1 base at V and 2 bases at J, with 25 bases in the middle. The CDR3 sequence is 20 residues long. The CDR3 nucleotides are TGTGCCAGCAGTGAAGATCGGGGGTTTAGGAGGGGAGTTTACACAGATACGCAGTATTTT. Translated, it gives CASSEDRGFRRGVYTDTQYF.

The CDR3 DNA reads as TGTGCCAGCTCACGAGGACAGGGGGCAGTTGGCTACACCTTC. Translation gives CASSRGQGAVGYTF. This sequence joins TRBV18 and TRBJ1-2; 11 positions match TRBD1. Germline CDR1 reads KGHSH; CDR2 reads LQKENI. The CDR3 spans 14 residues. Unmatched junction bases numbered 5, after V lost 4 bases and J lost 7 bases.

This clone was observed a few times. V is TRBV11-2 and J is TRBJ1-1, with D possibly TRBD1 on 5 matching bases. Per germline, CDR1 SGHAT and CDR2 FQNNGV. This CDR3 has 14 residues. The V end lost 4 bases, the J end lost 2 bases, and 11 bases lay between the germline ends. For the CDR3, the DNA is TGTGCCAGCAGCTCCCTCGGGGGTAACACTGAAGCTTTCTTT. The encoded protein is CASSSLGGNTEAFF. Drawing the rest from reference TRBV11-2 and TRBJ1-1, the complete variable domain is EAGVAQSPRYKIIEKRQSVAFWCNPISGHATLYWYQQILGQGPKLLIQFQNNGVVDDSQLPKDRFSAERLKGVDSTLKIQPAKLEDSAVYLCASSSLGGNTEAFFGQGTRLTVV.

This clone has only a few counts. The V gene is TRBV6-5, the J gene TRBJ2-5, with D hard to call. The germline V and J ends were trimmed by 2 bases and 4 bases, with 11 bases remaining between them. This CDR3 region has 14 residues. Germline CDR1 is MNHEY and CDR2 is SVGAGI. CDR3 residues: CASSYITSLETQYF. The CDR3 DNA reads as TGTGCCAGCAGTTACATTACTTCCCTAGAGACCCAGTACTTC.

The J gene is TRBJ2-7, the V gene TRBV11-3; a possible D gene is TRBD2 (5 bases). Germline V lookup: CDR1 SGHNT, CDR2 YENEEA. Trimming removed 4 bases from V and 7 bases from J, with 20 bases in between. The CDR3 consists of 15 residues. The CDR3 region has the DNA TGTGCCAGCAGCTCAGACGGCGGGCCGGCGACGGAGCAGTACTTC. This gives the protein CASSSDGGPATEQYF.

CDR3 in DNA: TGTGCCACCAGTGACCCGGAAGGGAGGAAACTGTTTTTT. It is translated as CATSDPEGRKLFF. V gene TRBV24-1 combines with J gene TRBJ1-4; D unresolved. This CDR3 spans 13 amino acids. Between the trimmed V and J ends, which lost 4 bases and 11 bases, there was a span of 13 bases. Germline V gene sequence: CDR1 KGHDR, CDR2 SFDVKD.

The V gene is TRBV27, the J gene TRBJ2-7, with 8 bases lining up with TRBD1. The germline CDR1 and CDR2 sequences are MNHEY and SMNVEV (reference sequence). This CDR3 contains 14 residues. J was trimmed by 5 bases and V by 4 bases; bases with no gene match: 7. CDR3 amino acids: CASSSGRGRDEQYF. The CDR3 DNA reads TGTGCCAGCAGTTCAGGCAGGGGGCGCGACGAGCAGTACTTC.